Each of the 8 T cell receptor beta chains below was sequenced from the same sample in a study of blood T cell repertoires in COVID-19 (dated by TCRdb to the early 2020s). Receptors were amplified or captured by the immunoSEQ multiplex PCR assay. Drawn from immuneACCESS, this table holds only the in-frame rearrangements with V and J called that TCRdb kept. Clones are partly lost; checked studies trace under half to an unresolved V gene and leave the rest unexplained. Across this sample there are more than 200,000 clones, with roughly 84% seen only once. The leading ten clones occupy less than 5% of the sample. Sequenced: peripheral blood. These receptors came from a man in his fifties or sixties with acute or convalescent COVID-19.

The chain employs TRBV7-9 and TRBJ1-2, with D hard to call. V shed 4 bases and J shed 7 bases, with 13 bases lying between them. The germline CDR1 and CDR2 sequences are SEHNR and FQNEAQ (reference sequence). This CDR3 spans 13 amino acids. The CDR3 DNA sequence: TGTGCCAGCAGCTGGCAGGAAAGGCTTGGCTACACCTTC. Amino acids: CASSWQERLGYTF.

The chain carries TRBV18 and TRBJ1-2; no firm D call. Trimming shortened V by 2 bases and J by 7 bases, and 11 bases separated the two germline ends. This CDR3 contains 13 residues. CDR1 is KGHSH and CDR2 is LQKENI in the germline V gene. CDR3: CASSPSREVGYTF. In DNA form, the CDR3 reads TGTGCCAGCTCACCAAGCCGCGAAGTTGGCTACACCTTC.

The chain combines TRBV4-1 with TRBJ2-1; 10 bases line up with TRBD1. This CDR3 contains 14 residues. Looked up from germline, CDR1 is MGHRA and CDR2 is YSYEKL. V lost 8 bases and J lost 3; bases outside the gene matches: 4. DNA of the CDR3: TGCGCCAGCCGGGGGACAGGGGACTACAATGAGCAGTTCTTC. Amino acids: CASRGTGDYNEQFF.

As for this clone: Additional DNA sequences in this sample encode the identical CDR3. This chain links TRBV9 with TRBJ1-4; no clear D. This CDR3 contains 14 residues. Germline V CDR1 and CDR2: SGDLS, YYNGEE. Trimming took 2 bases from V and 3 from J, leaving 8 bases between them. The chain's CDR3 is CASSVGGANEKLFF. In nucleotides, the CDR3 is TGTGCCAGCAGCGTGGGAGGAGCTAATGAAAAACTGTTTTTT.

V and J are TRBV2 and TRBJ1-5, with 7 bases fitting TRBD1. After removal of 2 bases from V and 4 bases from J, the junction contained 5 bases not matched to a gene. Germline lookup yields CDR1 SNHLY and CDR2 FYNNEI. This CDR3 has 15 residues. CDR3 DNA sequence: TGTGCCAGCAGTGAAACAGGGGTGGGAAATCAGCCCCAGCATTTT. It specifies CASSETGVGNQPQHF.

V gene TRBV28 combines with J gene TRBJ1-5; D gene ambiguous. CDR1 is MDHEN and CDR2 is SYDVKM in the germline V gene. The CDR3 loop spans 14 amino acids. V gave up 3 bases and J gave up 4 bases, with 10 bases separating them. The CDR3 DNA sequence: TGTGCCAGCAGTTTTCTTGAGGGTAATCAGCCCCAGCATTTT. Translated, it gives CASSFLEGNQPQHF.

This rearrangement joins TRBV7-9 to TRBJ2-3; D is perhaps TRBD1 (5 bases). Germline lookup yields CDR1 SEHNR and CDR2 FQNEAQ (reference sequence). Trimming took off 5 bases at V and 4 bases at J, with 16 bases between the two ends. The CDR3 extends over 15 amino acids. The CDR3 region is CASSLFKGPPDTQYF. The DNA for the CDR3 is TGTGCCAGCAGCCTCTTTAAGGGGCCCCCAGATACGCAGTATTTT.

The chain is built from TRBV7-3 and TRBJ1-1; D gene uncertain. The CDR3 length is 13 residues. The germline CDR1 and CDR2 sequences are SGHTA and FQGTGA. The V gene lost 4 bases and the J gene lost 1 base, with 7 bases spanning the gap. In DNA, the CDR3 is TGTGCCAGCAGCTCCGGGTGGAACACTGAAGCTTTCTTT. Translation gives CASSSGWNTEAFF.